This TCR beta chain originates from a study of OX40 agonist ivuxolimab in advanced cancers. Regarding the study as a whole: There were, on average, more expanded clones in CD8+ T cells than in CD4+.

Germline assignment: CDR1 SGHAT and CDR2 FQNNGV. The CDR3 loop spans 16 amino acids. J was trimmed by 6 bases and V by 4 bases; bases with no gene match: 9. Assay: immunoSEQ multiplex PCR; the TCRdb copy retains only in-frame clones and omits some. Counted here are about 36,000 clones, around 80% occurring once; the ten biggest clones make up more than 9.5%. With baseline, cycle 4 day 1, and cycle 7 day 1 as timepoints, blood was sampled. With respect to this clone: Its antigen is still unknown.

The clonotype was recovered from an adult with an advanced solid tumor such as melanoma, head and neck, liver or kidney cancer. The material sequenced was CD4+ or CD8+ T cells sorted from blood, taken in a trial of the OX40 agonist ivuxolimab. V usage is TRBV11-2 and J usage is TRBJ1-2; TRBD1 aligns across 12 bases. CDR3 coding DNA: TGTGCCAGCAGCTCGCCGGCCGGGACAGGGGGCGATGGCTACACCTTC. Its translation is CASSSPAGTGGDGYTF.